Presented here are 25 T cell receptor beta chains from one specimen sequenced in a study of early T cells in non-severe SARS-CoV-2 infection. TCRdb fed the 5' RACE reads into MiXCR, producing one record per CDR3 protein. This table holds around 49,000 distinct CDR3 sequences, 3.5% to 5% found once. The sequenced material came from whole blood. These receptors were taken from an adult who was a healthcare worker with PCR-confirmed SARS-CoV-2 infection or an uninfected control (not recorded which).

This clonotype was counted many times. CDR3 amino acids: CASSLSPPPLAGGYNEQFF. Written as DNA, the CDR3 is TGTGCCAGCAGCTTAAGTCCCCCCCCTCTAGCGGGAGGCTACAATGAGCAGTTCTTC. The chain is built from TRBV7-8 and TRBJ2-1; 11 bases match TRBD2. The germline gives CDR1 SGHVS, CDR2 FQNEAQ. The V gene end was trimmed by 2 bases and the J gene end by 3 bases; junction bases not matched to a gene: 12. This CDR3 has 19 amino acids.

This sequence joins TRBV10-3 and TRBJ2-7; D may be TRBD1 (5 bases). V lost 11 bases to trimming and J lost 4 bases, with 12 bases between them. The CDR3 is 11 amino acids. Germline loops: CDR1 ENHRY, CDR2 SYGVKD. The CDR3 spells CASSQGYEQYF. In nucleotides, the CDR3 is TGTGCCTCTTCTCAGGGATACGAGCAGTACTTC.

There are many counts of this clonotype. It is unclear where the CDR3 begins or ends on the DNA, so no DNA is shown, and the CDR3 is as TCRdb lists it. V is TRBV7-5 and J is TRBJ1-1. TRBV7-5 is noted as a pseudogene. The CDR3 spans 14 amino acids, including both terminal residues. CDR3 sequence reads: CISVSEAPNTEAFF.

Only a few counts were recorded for this clonotype. The genes are TRBV7-9 and TRBJ2-3; 7 nucleotides match TRBD1. The CDR3 consists of 15 residues. CDR1 SEHNR and CDR2 FQNEAQ come from the germline V gene (reference sequence). V lost 5 bases to trimming and J lost 1 base; unmatched junction nucleotides: 6. DNA of the CDR3: TGTGCCAGCAGCATATCCGGGACAGGCACAGATACGCAGTATTTT. Protein: CASSISGTGTDTQYF.

The sample holds many counts of this clonotype. This sequence joins TRBV5-1 and TRBJ1-2, with 10 bases lining up with TRBD1. Germline V CDR1 and CDR2: SGHRS, YFSETQ. The CDR3 length is 14 residues. V trimming: 1 base; J trimming: 5 bases; junction bases outside the gene matches: 2. The CDR3 loop is CASSLRGQGYGYTF. CDR3 in DNA: TGCGCCAGCAGCTTGCGGGGACAGGGGTATGGCTACACCTTC.

This clonotype has a count of ten or more. V gene TRBV7-9 combines with J gene TRBJ2-1; 11 nucleotides agree with TRBD2. The CDR3 loop spans 14 amino acids. Per germline, CDR1 SEHNR and CDR2 FQNEAQ (reference sequence). V was clipped by 5 bases and J by 10 bases; unmatched bases: 7. The CDR3 nucleotides read TGTGCCAGCAGCCCGGGACTAGCGGCAGGAGAGCAGTTCTTC. Translation gives CASSPGLAAGEQFF.

This clonotype was found many times. This chain uses TRBV4-3 with TRBJ2-1; 8 positions agree with TRBD2. Germline CDR1 reads LGHNA; CDR2 reads YSLEER. V was pared by 1 base and J by 6 bases, with 5 bases of the junction left unmatched. The CDR3 has 15 amino acids. In DNA form, the CDR3 reads TGCGCCAGCAGCCAAGCGGGAGGGGGGTTCAATGAGCAGTTCTTC. Its translation is CASSQAGGGFNEQFF.

This clonotype was recorded at least ten times. The chain recombines TRBV20-1 with TRBJ1-2, with a tentative D call TRBD1 (5 bases). The CDR3 runs to 13 residues. Germline-derived CDR1 and CDR2 are DFQATT and SNEGSKA (reference sequence). The V end was cut by 5 bases, the J end by 0 bases, with 10 bases between. CDR3 sequence reads: CSASTGANYGYTF. CDR3 nucleotide sequence: TGCAGTGCTTCCACAGGAGCTAACTATGGCTACACCTTC.

This clonotype has ten or more counts. The chain uses TRBV7-3 and TRBJ2-3; 7 positions agree with TRBD1. Germline lookup yields CDR1 SGHTA and CDR2 FQGTGA. The junction had 3 bases not matched to a gene; V was cut back by 1 base and J by 5 bases. The CDR3 spans 14 residues. The CDR3 spells CASSLSAGGDTQYF. The CDR3 coding sequence is TGTGCCAGCAGCTTAAGTGCAGGGGGAGATACGCAGTATTTT.

The chain links TRBV10-3 to TRBJ2-7, with unresolved D. CDR1 and CDR2 from the germline V gene are ENHRY and SYGVKD. Trimming shortened V by 3 bases and J by 3 bases, and 9 bases separated the two germline ends. The CDR3 sequence is 13 residues long. CDR3 in amino acids: CAISEIGSYEQYF. CDR3 nucleotide sequence: TGTGCCATCAGTGAAATAGGTAGCTACGAGCAGTACTTC.

Many counts were recorded for this clonotype. Because it lacks the conserved phenylalanine or tryptophan at the end, this CDR3 is likely a read error. The DNA is omitted, as the CDR3 cannot be located on it reliably, and the CDR3 follows TCRdb's listing. The gene calls are TRBV6-2 or TRBV6-3 and TRBJ1-1; whether TRBD1, the table's D call, matches the DNA was not checked. The CDR3 length equals 8 residues, ends included. CDR1 is MNHEY and CDR2 is SVGEGT in the germline V gene. The CDR3 region is CASSPAGV.

The table lists this clonotype with many counts. J is TRBJ2-3 and V is TRBV29-1; D is undetermined. Germline V gives CDR1 SQVTM, CDR2 ANQGSEA. V lost 0 bases, J lost 2 bases, and 9 bases lay in between. The CDR3 has 14 amino acids. In DNA, the CDR3 is TGCAGCGTTGAAGATCGGCCTAACACAGATACGCAGTATTTT. This encodes CSVEDRPNTDTQYF.

This clonotype was counted many times. The chain joins TRBV27 to TRBJ1-6, with 9 bases aligning to TRBD1. This CDR3 spans 16 amino acids. Trimming removed 2 bases from V and 6 bases from J; junction bases left unmatched: 5. Germline V gene data show CDR1 as MNHEY and CDR2 as SMNVEV (reference sequence). Written as DNA, the CDR3 is TGTGCCAGCAGTTTACAGGGGACAGGGAGTAATTCACCCCTCCACTTT. Protein: CASSLQGTGSNSPLHF.

This clonotype has a count of ten or more. This rearrangement joins TRBV12-3 or TRBV12-4 to TRBJ1-1; D is unclear. The V gene lost 2 bases and the J gene lost 10 bases, with 14 bases spanning the gap. The CDR3 consists of 13 residues. CDR3 coding DNA: TGTGCCAGCAGTTTAAGTTTCATGGACGGAGCTTTCTTT. It specifies CASSLSFMDGAFF.

This clonotype was detected ten times or more. The V and J genes are TRBV25-1 and TRBJ1-1; unclear D gene. The V gene lost 3 bases and the J gene lost 7 bases, with 18 bases spanning the gap. Per germline, CDR1 MGHDK and CDR2 SYGVNS. CDR3 length equals 15 residues. CDR3 sequence: CASSDSHLWGREAFF. The DNA of the CDR3 is TGTGCCAGCAGTGACTCTCATCTTTGGGGTCGTGAAGCTTTCTTT.

There are many counts of this clonotype. This chain uses TRBV13 with TRBJ1-4, with TRBD1 matching 7 bases. V lost 4 bases, J lost 7 bases, and 6 bases stayed unmatched. This CDR3 has 14 amino acids. Germline CDR1 is PRHDT and CDR2 is FYEKMQ (reference sequence). The CDR3 sequence: CASSSPRDSEKLFF. The CDR3 DNA follows: TGTGCCAGCAGCTCGCCCCGGGACAGTGAAAAACTGTTTTTT.

This clonotype was seen at least ten times. The chain links TRBV27 to TRBJ2-7; D may be TRBD2 (7 bases). Germline V CDR1 and CDR2: MNHEY, SMNVEV (reference sequence). The CDR3 has 15 amino acids. V gave up 5 bases and J gave up 6 bases, with 20 bases separating them. CDR3 in amino acids: CASSPSRGGSSEQYF. The CDR3 coding sequence is TGTGCCAGCAGTCCCTCCCGCGGGGGCTCGAGCGAGCAGTACTTC.

There are a few counts of this clonotype. The chain combines TRBV19 with TRBJ2-2; 7 positions agree with TRBD1. Germline V gene data show CDR1 as LNHDA and CDR2 as SQIVND (reference sequence). The V segment lost 7 bases and the J segment 7 bases; nucleotides outside the gene matches: 12. The CDR3 runs 15 residues. In DNA form, the CDR3 reads TGTGCCAGTACCCCCGACAGGGCCCACGGCGGGGAGCTGTTTTTT. Translation: CASTPDRAHGGELFF. The whole variable domain, filled in from reference TRBV19 and TRBJ2-2, reads DGGITQSPKYLFRKEGQNVTLSCEQNLNHDAMYWYRQDPGQGLRLIYYSQIVNDFQKGDIAEGYSVSREKKESFPLTVTSAQKNPTAFYLCASTPDRAHGGELFFGEGSRLTVL.

This clonotype was seen repeatedly, ten times or more. V is TRBV7-3 and J is TRBJ2-3; 10 bases are shared with TRBD2. The CDR3 has 18 amino acids. Germline V lookup: CDR1 SGHTA, CDR2 FQGTGA. The V segment lost 4 bases and the J segment 0 bases; nucleotides outside the gene matches: 10. Written as DNA, the CDR3 is TGTGCCAGCAGCTCAAGGCCAACTAGCGGGGTTAGCACAGATACGCAGTATTTT. Translating it yields CASSSRPTSGVSTDTQYF.

This clonotype was seen repeatedly, ten times or more. The CDR3 DNA reads TGTGCCAGCAGCTTTAGAAGACAGGGGGTTCACGAGCAGTACTTC. Encoded protein: CASSFRRQGVHEQYF. The chain has TRBV7-2 and TRBJ2-7; 9 bases match TRBD1. This CDR3 comprises 15 residues. The germline V gene encodes CDR1 SGHTA and CDR2 FQGNSA. The J segment lost 5 bases and the V segment lost 3 bases, leaving 8 bases of the junction unmatched.

This clonotype was recorded once. The V and J genes are TRBV11-2 and TRBJ2-7; D perhaps matches TRBD1 (5 bases). The V gene's germline CDR1 is SGHAT and CDR2 FQNNGV. The CDR3 is made up of 15 amino acids. V was clipped by 6 bases and J by 5 bases, with 20 bases between them. The CDR3 spells CASRPVRAGFNEQYF. DNA for the CDR3: TGTGCCAGCAGACCAGTACGGGCAGGGTTTAACGAGCAGTACTTC.

This clonotype was seen many times. The genes are TRBV11-1 and TRBJ2-7; 8 nucleotides align to TRBD1. Germline values: CDR1 SGHAT, CDR2 FQDESV (reference sequence). This CDR3 has 13 residues. J gave up 5 bases and V 5 bases, and 5 bases lay outside the gene matches. The CDR3 loop is CASSHMDRDEQYF. In DNA form, the CDR3 reads TGTGCCAGCAGCCACATGGACAGGGACGAGCAGTACTTC.

The sample holds many counts of this clonotype. The J gene is TRBJ2-1, the V gene TRBV11-2; TRBD1 agrees at 9 bases. The CDR3 loop spans 15 amino acids. J lost 3 bases, V lost 7 bases, and 7 bases had no gene match. Germline V gives CDR1 SGHAT, CDR2 FQNNGV. The CDR3, as DNA: TGTGCCAGCACCGTGGACAGGGGAGACTACAATGAGCAGTTCTTC. Translating it yields CASTVDRGDYNEQFF.

This clonotype has ten or more counts. V and J are TRBV7-2 and TRBJ2-1, with a possible D match to TRBD1 (5 bases). Looked up from germline, CDR1 is SGHTA and CDR2 is FQGNSA. The CDR3 length is 15 residues. The germline V and J ends were trimmed by 5 bases and 3 bases, with 14 bases remaining between them. CDR3 in amino acids: CASSLFWGGYNEQFF. The CDR3 nucleotides read TGTGCCAGCAGCCTTTTTTGGGGCGGCTACAATGAGCAGTTCTTC.

This clonotype has only a few counts. The chain uses TRBV27 and TRBJ1-1; tentative D call: TRBD1 (5 bases). Germline loops: CDR1 MNHEY, CDR2 SMNVEV (reference sequence). Trimming shortened V by 6 bases and J by 1 base, and 12 bases separated the two germline ends. CDR3 length equals 14 residues. The DNA for the CDR3 is TGTGCCAGCAGGCCGACGGGGGAGAACACTGAAGCTTTCTTT. Its protein is CASRPTGENTEAFF.